Listed below are T cell receptor beta chains from one sample, sequenced in a study of molecular identifiers for immune sequencing clone quantification. MiXCR, applied by TCRdb to the PCR reads, yields one record per CDR3 protein. The table shows about 12,000 distinct CDR3 sequences, with around 15% occurring only once. Sequencing was performed on naive CD8+ T cells from blood, with Jurkat cell RNA spiked in. The receptors were gathered from a human donor in good health. Some libraries in this study had Jurkat cell RNA spiked in. CDR3s include the opening cysteine and the closing phenylalanine or tryptophan. D genes are given only for firm matches. The size entry is marked missing in some rows and otherwise reads once, few, many or a size class.

abundance	v_gene	d_gene	j_gene	CDR3aa	CDR3nt
few	TRBV9	TRBD2	TRBJ2-3	CACTPTAGGLTDTQYF	TGTGCCTGCACCCCTACTGCGGGAGGGTTGACAGATACGCAGTATTTT
many	TRBV19	TRBD2	TRBJ2-7	CASSLGTSGIREQYF	TGTGCCAGTAGCCTTGGGACTAGCGGGATAAGGGAGCAGTACTTC
many	TRBV24-1	.	TRBJ2-2	CATSDLTTGELFF	TGTGCCACCAGTGATTTAACGACCGGGGAGCTGTTTTTT
many	TRBV28	.	TRBJ1-3	CASSSPLGDSSGNTIYF	TGTGCCAGCAGTTCCCCGCTGGGGGACTCTTCTGGAAACACCATATATTTT
.	TRBV7-9	TRBD1	TRBJ1-2	CASRSDRVVRGYTF	TGTGCCAGCAGATCAGACAGGGTCGTTCGGGGCTACACCTTC
medium-sized	TRBV4-1	TRBD2	TRBJ2-3	CASYGGRGGDTQYF	TGCGCCAGCTACGGCGGGAGAGGCGGAGATACGCAGTATTTT
many	TRBV3-1	TRBD2	TRBJ2-7	CASGVLLAGAEQYF	TGTGCCAGCGGTGTATTACTAGCGGGAGCCGAGCAGTACTTC
medium-sized	TRBV20-1	TRBD2	TRBJ2-3	CSARSLAGLNTDTQYF	TGCAGTGCTAGAAGCCTAGCGGGACTGAACACAGATACGCAGTATTTT
many	TRBV12-3/TRBV12-4	.	TRBJ1-1	CASRETGANTEAFF	TGTGCCAGCAGGGAAACCGGGGCGAACACTGAAGCTTTCTTT
many	TRBV24-1	.	TRBJ2-2	CATSDFTTVNTGELFF	TGTGCCACCAGTGATTTCACCACCGTCAACACCGGGGAGCTGTTTTTT
many	TRBV28	.	TRBJ2-1	CASSGPSEQFF	TGTGCCAGCAGCGGGCCAAGTGAGCAGTTCTTC
.	TRBV2	TRBD1	TRBJ2-3	CARRTGTGDTDTQYF	TGTGCCAGGCGAACCGGGACAGGAGACACAGATACGCAGTATTTT
medium-sized	TRBV5-4	TRBD2	TRBJ2-3	CASSPGLALTDTQYF	TGTGCCAGCAGCCCGGGACTAGCGCTCACAGATACGCAGTATTTT
many	TRBV7-9	.	TRBJ2-7	CASSPNSYEQYF	TGTGCCAGCAGCCCTAACTCCTACGAGCAGTACTTC
medium-sized	TRBV4-3	.	TRBJ2-7	CASSQDSRGYEQYF	TGCGCCAGCAGCCAAGATAGTAGGGGTTACGAGCAGTACTTC
many	TRBV27	TRBD2	TRBJ2-7	CASSLLAGYEQYF	TGTGCCAGCAGTTTACTAGCGGGGTACGAGCAGTACTTC
medium-sized	TRBV7-6	TRBD1	TRBJ1-5	CASSPGTGYYSNQPQHF	TGTGCCAGCAGCCCTGGGACAGGATATTATAGCAATCAGCCCCAGCATTTT
.	TRBV7-9	TRBD2	TRBJ2-7	CASSQTCQLAAIPPLEQYF	TGTGCCAGCAGCCAGACCTGCCAACTAGCGGCCATCCCCCCCCTCGAGCAGTACTTC
many	TRBV24-1	.	TRBJ2-3	CATSDELRGATDTQYF	TGTGCCACCAGTGATGAATTGCGGGGAGCCACAGATACGCAGTATTTT
few	TRBV4-3	TRBD2	TRBJ2-7	CASSQLAGGAAYEQYF	TGCGCCAGCAGCCAACTAGCGGGAGGGGCTGCCTACGAGCAGTACTTC
medium-sized	TRBV7-9	.	TRBJ2-4	CASSLLEDIQYF	TGTGCCAGCAGCTTACTCGAGGACATTCAGTACTTC
medium-sized	TRBV7-9	.	TRBJ1-2	CASSPILTPYGYTF	TGTGCCAGCAGCCCGATTTTGACACCCTATGGCTACACCTTC